The 32 T cell receptor beta chains presented below share a single source sample, sequenced in a study of response to subunit inactivated influenza vaccine. TCRdb fed the RT-PCR reads into MiXCR, producing one record per CDR3 protein. Of around 190,000 distinct CDR3 sequences in the sample, approximately 14% were seen once. The source material was CD8+ T cells sorted from PBMCs, sampled roughly 5 days after vaccination. The receptors were sampled from a man aged 45-65 years who received an inactivated influenza vaccine.

Many counts were recorded for this clonotype. This chain links TRBV6-2 or TRBV6-3 with TRBJ2-2; D uncertain. Germline V lookup: CDR1 MNHEY, CDR2 SVGEGT. The CDR3 covers 12 residues. The ends were cut back, 2 bases at V and 7 bases at J, with 5 bases in the middle. The chain's CDR3 is CASSYGSGELFF. CDR3 in DNA: TGTGCCAGCAGTTACGGAAGCGGGGAGCTGTTTTTT.

The gene calls are TRBV7-9 and TRBJ2-1; TRBD2 matches at 7 bases. CDR3 length: 15 amino acids. The V segment lost 5 bases and the J segment 5 bases; nucleotides outside the gene matches: 9. The V gene's germline CDR1 is SEHNR and CDR2 FQNEAQ (reference sequence). CDR3 sequence: CASSPSGGGDNEQFF. DNA of the CDR3: TGTGCCAGCAGCCCGTCGGGGGGAGGGGACAATGAGCAGTTCTTC.

V is TRBV10-2 and J is TRBJ2-1; 10 bases map to TRBD2. V shed 4 bases, J shed 8 bases, and the junction held 8 bases outside the gene matches. Germline assignment: CDR1 WSHSY and CDR2 SAAADI. The CDR3 loop spans 15 amino acids. CDR3 bases: TGCGCCAGCAGTGTAAGCGGGGGGGCCTGGGATGAGCAGTTCTTC. Encoded protein: CASSVSGGAWDEQFF.

The chain couples TRBV29-1 to TRBJ2-3, with 7 nucleotides matching TRBD2. This CDR3 has 12 amino acids. Germline V gives CDR1 SQVTM, CDR2 ANQGSEA. The ends lost 1 base at V and 10 bases at J; junction bases unmatched: 5. The CDR3 DNA is TGCAGCGTTGAAGCGGAAGGACTAGCGCAGTATTTT. Translated, it gives CSVEAEGLAQYF.

The J gene is TRBJ2-3, the V gene TRBV7-9; 16 nucleotides line up with TRBD2. Unmatched junction bases numbered 4, after V lost 5 bases and J lost 5 bases. This CDR3 region has 16 residues. The germline CDR1 and CDR2 sequences are SEHNR and FQNEAQ (reference sequence). CDR3 sequence reads: CASSGGTSGRGDTQYF. The DNA of the CDR3 is TGTGCCAGCAGCGGTGGGACTAGCGGGAGGGGAGATACGCAGTATTTT. Looking up the rest from reference TRBV7-9 and TRBJ2-3 gives the full variable domain: DTGVSQNPRHKITKRGQNVTFRCDPISEHNRLYWYRQTLGQGPEFLTYFQNEAQLEKSRLLSDRFSAERPKGSFSTLEIQRTEQGDSAMYLCASSGGTSGRGDTQYFGPGTRLTVL.

This clonotype was recorded at least ten times. The V and J genes are TRBV6-2 or TRBV6-3 and TRBJ2-7; D uncertain. This CDR3 has 14 amino acids. Trimming stripped 0 bases from V and 1 base from J, with 7 bases between. CDR1 and CDR2 from the germline V gene are MNHEY and SVGEGT. Written as DNA, the CDR3 is TGTGCCAGCAGTTACTCTGGGCCGTCCTACGAGCAGTACTTC. Translated, it gives CASSYSGPSYEQYF.

In its sample, this clonotype was seen a few times. The CDR3 here is CSVSEETQYF. CDR3 bases: TGCAGCGTTAGCGAAGAGACCCAGTACTTC. The chain carries TRBV29-1 and TRBJ2-5; D remains unclear. CDR1 and CDR2 from the germline V gene are SQVTM and ANQGSEA. V gave up 5 bases and J gave up 3 bases, with 4 bases separating them. The CDR3 loop spans 10 amino acids. Full variable domain (missing parts from reference TRBV29-1 and TRBJ2-5): SAVISQKPSRDICQRGTSLTIQCQVDSQVTMMFWYRQQPGQSLTLIATANQGSEATYESGFVIDKFPISRPNLTFSTLTVSNMSPEDSSIYLCSVSEETQYFGPGTRLLVL.

In its sample, this clonotype was seen a few times. The V and J genes are TRBV4-2 and TRBJ2-1, with TRBD2 matching 7 bases. CDR3 length: 17 residues. V shed 0 bases, J shed 1 base, and the junction held 6 bases outside the gene matches. In germline, CDR1 is LGHNA, CDR2 YNFKEQ. The CDR3 DNA reads TGTGCCAGCAGCCAAGATCGGACTAGTGGGTCCTACAATGAGCAGTTCTTC. Amino acid sequence: CASSQDRTSGSYNEQFF.

This clonotype was counted a few times. CDR3 loop: CASSHLAGVSYEQYF. As DNA, the CDR3 is TGTGCCAGCAGTCATCTAGCGGGAGTATCCTACGAGCAGTACTTC. This rearrangement joins TRBV6-2 or TRBV6-3 to TRBJ2-7, with 10 bases identical to TRBD2. Germline values: CDR1 MNHEY, CDR2 SVGEGT. After removal of 5 bases from V and 1 base from J, the junction contained 5 bases not matched to a gene. The CDR3 contains 15 residues.

This chain's CDR3 is CASSLGVGFTEAFF. The CDR3 region has the DNA TGTGCCAGCAGCCTCGGGGTGGGTTTCACTGAAGCTTTCTTT. The V and J genes are TRBV7-8 and TRBJ1-1; D is uncertain. The germline CDR1 and CDR2 sequences are SGHVS and FQNEAQ. Deletions cut 5 bases from V and 4 bases from J, with 14 bases between. The CDR3 is 14 amino acids.

This clonotype was seen a few times. The CDR3 DNA is TGTGCCAGCAGCGTAGGGTCGGACAGGGGACACGAGCAGTACTTC. As protein: CASSVGSDRGHEQYF. This rearrangement joins TRBV9 to TRBJ2-7; 9 nucleotides line up with TRBD1. CDR1 is SGDLS, CDR2 YYNGEE, per germline. CDR3 size: 15 residues. V lost 0 bases to trimming and J lost 5 bases; unmatched junction nucleotides: 6.

This clonotype showed up just a few times. The rearrangement joins TRBV5-6 to TRBJ2-7; TRBD2 matches at 13 bases. From germline, CDR1 is SGHDT and CDR2 YYEEEE. There are 17 residues in the CDR3. V lost 4 bases, J lost 4 bases, and 11 bases stayed unmatched. The CDR3 sequence: CASSPPQGLAGRYEQYF. CDR3 DNA: TGTGCCAGCAGCCCACCCCAGGGACTAGCGGGACGGTACGAGCAGTACTTC.

The V gene is TRBV7-9, the J gene TRBJ2-3; maybe TRBD2 (5 bases). Germline lookup yields CDR1 SEHNR and CDR2 FQNEAQ (reference sequence). The CDR3 is 17 residues long. Trimming took off 5 bases at V and 9 bases at J, with 27 bases between the two ends. CDR3 residues: CASSARAVEPPWVTQYF. The CDR3 bases are TGTGCCAGCAGCGCGCGGGCCGTGGAACCACCTTGGGTCACGCAGTATTTT. Full variable domain (outside the CDR3, taken from reference TRBV7-9 and TRBJ2-3): DTGVSQNPRHKITKRGQNVTFRCDPISEHNRLYWYRQTLGQGPEFLTYFQNEAQLEKSRLLSDRFSAERPKGSFSTLEIQRTEQGDSAMYLCASSARAVEPPWVTQYFGPGTRLTVL.

This clonotype was seen a handful of times. The CDR3 DNA sequence: TGTGCCACCAGCAGAGGGGACAGTCCAACCTACGAGCAGTACTTC. Its protein product is CATSRGDSPTYEQYF. The rearrangement links TRBV15 to TRBJ2-7; TRBD1 agrees at 7 bases. The germline V gene has CDR1 LNHNV and CDR2 YYDKDF (reference sequence). The CDR3 consists of 15 residues. J gave up 2 bases and V 1 base, and 5 bases lay outside the gene matches.

The chain recombines TRBV29-1 with TRBJ1-2, with D possibly matching TRBD1 (5 bases). This CDR3 comprises 11 residues. Trimming removed 6 bases at V and 5 bases at J, with 10 bases between. CDR1 and CDR2 (germline): SQVTM, ANQGSEA. Here the CDR3 DNA reads TGCAGCGTCGACAGCGGATATGGCTACACCTTC. It specifies CSVDSGYGYTF.

The rearrangement uses TRBV18 and TRBJ2-7, with 8 bases aligning to TRBD1. The CDR3 is made up of 15 amino acids. The germline V gene encodes CDR1 KGHSH and CDR2 LQKENI. V lost 4 bases and J lost 4; bases outside the gene matches: 9. CDR3 in amino acids: CASSLRDRPGYEQYF. In nucleotides, the CDR3 is TGTGCCAGCTCACTCCGGGACAGGCCCGGGTACGAGCAGTACTTC. The full variable domain, in which reference TRBV18 and TRBJ2-7 provide the parts outside the CDR3, is NAGVMQNPRHLVRRRGQEARLRCSPMKGHSHVYWYRQLPEEGLKFMVYLQKENIIDESGMPKERFSAEFPKEGPSILRIQQVVRGDSAAYFCASSLRDRPGYEQYFGPGTRLTVT.

J is TRBJ2-1 and V is TRBV29-1, with 9 bases aligning to TRBD2. Per germline, CDR1 SQVTM and CDR2 ANQGSEA. The length of the CDR3 is 16 residues. V shed 0 bases and J 4 bases; nucleotides not matched to a gene: 7. The CDR3 coding sequence is TGCAGCGTTGAAGAAGGGACTAGCAGATATTACAATGAGCAGTTCTTC. As protein: CSVEEGTSRYYNEQFF.

Only a few counts were recorded for this clonotype. V gene TRBV2 combines with J gene TRBJ2-3; 9 bases align to TRBD2. The V gene end was trimmed by 7 bases and the J gene end by 1 base; junction bases not matched to a gene: 9. Germline V gene sequence: CDR1 SNHLY, CDR2 FYNNEI. The CDR3 consists of 16 residues. CDR3 DNA sequence: TGTGCCAGCACCCTGAGCGAGCGGGGGGGCACAGATACGCAGTATTTT. This gives the protein CASTLSERGGTDTQYF.

This rearrangement joins TRBV10-2 to TRBJ1-2, with D possibly TRBD1 on 6 matching bases. V lost 4 bases to trimming and J lost 2 bases, with 11 bases between them. The CDR3 extends over 14 amino acids. In germline, CDR1 is WSHSY, CDR2 SAAADI. The CDR3 DNA follows: TGCGCCAGCAGTGTCGGGGGCCTCAACTATGGCTACACCTTC. The encoded protein is CASSVGGLNYGYTF.

The J gene is TRBJ2-1, the V gene TRBV5-1; perhaps TRBD2 as D (6 bases). The CDR3 sequence is 15 residues long. Germline V gene sequence: CDR1 SGHRS, CDR2 YFSETQ. V lost 4 bases to trimming and J lost 6 bases, with 17 bases between them. The CDR3 DNA sequence: TGCGCCAGCAGCCAATTTAGCGGCCCCCTCAATGAGCAGTTCTTC. Translation gives CASSQFSGPLNEQFF.

This clonotype was detected many times. The junction departs from the called germline gene at one end, perhaps through a read error. The chain employs TRBV12-3 or TRBV12-4 and TRBJ2-1, with a tentative D call TRBD2 (7 bases). The CDR3 contains 11 residues. DNA for the CDR3: TGTGCCAGCAGTCTGGGGGGGGGGCCCCTCTTC. Residues: CASSLGGGPLF.

The table lists this clonotype with a few counts. J is TRBJ1-3 and V is TRBV12-3 or TRBV12-4; D is ambiguous. This CDR3 contains 11 residues. Trimming took off 10 bases at V and 1 base at J, with 5 bases between the two ends. CDR3 nucleotide sequence: TGTGCCACCAAATCTGGAAACACCATATATTTT. Translated, it gives CATKSGNTIYF.

A few counts support this clonotype. This chain joins TRBV12-3 or TRBV12-4 and TRBJ2-1; TRBD1 matches at 7 bases. The CDR3 has 14 residues. Trimming removed 6 bases from V and 4 bases from J; junction bases left unmatched: 6. The CDR3 protein is CASRSRQGYNEQFF. The CDR3 coding sequence is TGTGCCAGCAGATCACGACAGGGATACAATGAGCAGTTCTTC.

The gene calls are TRBV10-3 and TRBJ2-1, with D tentatively TRBD1 or TRBD2 (6 bases each). The CDR3 has 13 residues. Per the germline V gene, CDR1 is ENHRY and CDR2 is SYGVKD. Between the trimmed V and J ends, which lost 10 bases and 8 bases, there was a span of 18 bases. CDR3 in amino acids: CASGDTLSDEQFF. Written as DNA, the CDR3 is TGTGCCAGCGGGGACACTCTTTCAGATGAGCAGTTCTTC.

This clonotype has just a few counts. The rearrangement uses TRBV7-9 and TRBJ2-2; no clear D gene. The germline V gene encodes CDR1 SEHNR and CDR2 FQNEAQ (reference sequence). The CDR3 length is 12 residues. V lost 3 bases and J lost 3, with 2 bases in between. CDR3 protein: CASSFHTGELFF. In nucleotides, the CDR3 is TGTGCCAGCAGCTTTCACACCGGGGAGCTGTTTTTT.

This clonotype was detected only once. The chain has TRBV7-8 and TRBJ2-7; D uncertain. The CDR3 spans 14 residues. V was cut by 5 bases and J by 2 bases, with 13 bases left in between. Germline lookup yields CDR1 SGHVS and CDR2 FQNEAQ. The CDR3 region has the DNA TGTGCCAGCAGCCCGGCGCCACAGCCCTACGAGCAGTACTTC. This gives the protein CASSPAPQPYEQYF.

The chain combines TRBV11-2 with TRBJ2-1; D is possibly TRBD1 or TRBD2 (6 bases each). The CDR3 sequence is 14 residues long. V lost 0 bases to trimming and J lost 12 bases, with 15 bases between them. The germline V gene has CDR1 SGHAT and CDR2 FQNNGV. The CDR3 bases are TGTGCCAGCAGCTTAGATCATGGAGGGGGGTCGCAGTTCTTC. Encoded protein: CASSLDHGGGSQFF.

The chain has TRBV15 and TRBJ2-1; TRBD2 agrees at 8 bases. There are 15 residues in the CDR3. Looked up from germline, CDR1 is LNHNV and CDR2 is YYDKDF (reference sequence). V gave up 4 bases and J gave up 2 bases; unmatched junction bases: 4. This chain's CDR3 is CATSIGGAPYNEQFF. In DNA form, the CDR3 reads TGTGCCACCAGCATCGGGGGGGCCCCCTACAATGAGCAGTTCTTC.

CDR3 DNA: TGCGCCAGCAGTGAGGACGGGTACGAGCAGTACTTC. Translated, it gives CASSEDGYEQYF. This chain uses TRBV10-2 with TRBJ2-7; unclear D gene. There are 12 residues in the CDR3. V dropped 2 bases and J dropped 4 bases, with 6 bases sitting between them. CDR1 is WSHSY, CDR2 SAAADI, per germline.

The rearrangement joins TRBV25-1 to TRBJ2-7; D gene ambiguous. V was pared by 6 bases and J by 4 bases, with 10 bases between. The CDR3 runs to 12 residues. Germline V gene sequence: CDR1 MGHDK, CDR2 SYGVNS. CDR3 nucleotides: TGTGCCAGCAGCCGGCGTTTTTACGAGCAGTACTTC. Amino acids: CASSRRFYEQYF.

V is TRBV25-1 and J is TRBJ2-1; 8 bases fit TRBD2. The CDR3 covers 16 residues. V was pared by 2 bases and J by 5 bases, with 8 bases of the junction left unmatched. Germline lookup yields CDR1 MGHDK and CDR2 SYGVNS. Here the CDR3 DNA reads TGTGCCAGCAGTGAACGGACGGGAGGGTACGACAATGAGCAGTTCTTC. Translated, it gives CASSERTGGYDNEQFF.

V gene TRBV29-1 combines with J gene TRBJ2-7; 10 bases map to TRBD1. After removal of 6 bases from V and 2 bases from J, the junction contained 10 bases not matched to a gene. The CDR3 is made up of 15 amino acids. Germline V gene sequence: CDR1 SQVTM, CDR2 ANQGSEA. The CDR3 loop reads CSVALRDRGPYEQYF. CDR3 sequence (DNA): TGCAGCGTCGCCCTTCGGGACAGGGGTCCCTACGAGCAGTACTTC.